The TCR beta chain described here comes from a study of vaccination and CD4 T cells after COVID-19. Study-wide context: Stimulation of the cells used overlapping spike peptide pools from SARS-CoV-2 and from the common cold coronaviruses HCoV-NL63, HCoV-OC43 and HCoV-229E. Findings of the study overall: It was found that, in convalescent patients, 304 of 307 vaccine-specific clones were spike mono-reactive.

This CDR3 has 16 amino acids. CDR1 and CDR2 from the germline V gene are ENHRY and SYGVKD. Trimming shortened V by 2 bases and J by 2 bases, and 10 bases separated the two germline ends. With regard to this clonotype: Its antigen is still unknown.

At the Johns Hopkins FTIC core, DNA taken from cultured CD4+ T cells was sequenced by way of the Oncomine TCR Beta short-read assay. DNA came from CD4+ T cells after culture. TCRdb independently ran MiXCR on the PCR reads; one entry per CDR3 protein. The sample includes 3,000 to 4,500 distinct CDR3 sequences, about a sixth seen only once; the top ten take about 16%. Treatment given: roughly 10-day PBMC culture with coronavirus spike peptide pools or control peptides (ViraFEST assay). J is TRBJ2-6 and V is TRBV10-3, with a tentative D call TRBD2 (7 bases). This TCR was recovered from a human donor who had recovered from COVID-19. The sequenced material came from CD4+ T cells from blood, cultured in vitro. The CDR3 DNA is TGTGCCATCAGTGAGCTAGGGGGGGCTGGGGCCAACGTCCTGACTTTC. Protein: CAISELGGAGANVLTF.